The rows below give T cell receptor beta chains drawn from one sample of a study of OX40 agonist ivuxolimab in advanced cancers. TCRdb keeps only in-frame clones here, not all; method: immunoSEQ multiplex PCR. The repertoire holds approximately 15,000 clones, with 75% to 95% as singletons. Source: CD4+ or CD8+ T cells sorted from blood, taken in a trial of the OX40 agonist ivuxolimab. These receptors were obtained from an adult with an advanced solid tumor such as melanoma, head and neck, liver or kidney cancer. Each CDR3 is given with its conserved first and last residue. A D gene is named only where the DNA matches it firmly. Clone size is shown for a subset of rows, as once, few, many or a class of expanded clone.

abundance | j_gene | d_gene | v_gene | CDR3nt | CDR3aa
. | TRBJ2-2 | . | TRBV13 | TGTGCCAGCAGCCCCCTAGGCGGGGAGCTGTTTTTT | CASSPLGGELFF
. | TRBJ2-7 | TRBD2 | TRBV15 | TGTGCCACCAGCAGAGAAGGGACTAGTTCATACGAGCAGTACTTC | CATSREGTSSYEQYF
. | TRBJ2-7 | . | TRBV6-6 | TGTGCCAGCAGTTACAAGGGGACCGACGAGCAGTACTTC | CASSYKGTDEQYF
. | TRBJ2-4 | . | TRBV9 | TGTGCCAGCAGCCCCCCCGGGTTAGCCAAAAACATTCAGTACTTC | CASSPPGLAKNIQYF
. | TRBJ1-2 | . | TRBV6-6 | TGTGCCAGCAGTTACTCGTCAGGCCCGACGGGCTACACCTTC | CASSYSSGPTGYTF
medium-sized | TRBJ2-3 | TRBD2 | TRBV10-2 | TGCGCCAGCAGCGGGTGGCTAGCGGAAGACACTAGCACAGATACGCAGTATTTT | CASSGWLAEDTSTDTQYF
. | TRBJ2-7 | TRBD1 | TRBV4-3 | TGCGCCAGCAGCCAAGAGAGCACAGGGGCCTACGAGCAGTACTTC | CASSQESTGAYEQYF
. | TRBJ2-5 | . | TRBV29-1 | TGCAGCGTCGACCCCCCCCAGGGGATCGTAGAGACCCAGTACTTC | CSVDPPQGIVETQYF
. | TRBJ2-5 | TRBD2 | TRBV7-9 | TGTGCCAGCAGCTCGACGGGACTAGCGGGTATCCAAGAGACCCAGTACTTC | CASSSTGLAGIQETQYF
once | TRBJ2-4 | . | TRBV6-5 | TGTGCCAGCAGTGCCCCAGGGGGGGACATTCAGTACTTC | CASSAPGGDIQYF
few | TRBJ2-1 | TRBD2 | TRBV5-1 | TGCGCCAGCAGCTTGCTAGCGGGAGGGCCCAATGAGCAGTTCTTC | CASSLLAGGPNEQFF
once | TRBJ2-5 | . | TRBV4-3 | TGCGCCAGCAGCCAAGGTGGAGGCAGAGAGACCCAGTACTTC | CASSQGGGRETQYF
. | TRBJ1-1 | . | TRBV5-6 | TGTGCCAGCAGCTACCCTCAGGGGTTCGACACTGAAGCTTTCTTT | CASSYPQGFDTEAFF
. | TRBJ1-1 | . | TRBV11-3 | TGTGCCAGCAGTAGTCTGGGGGAAAACACTGAAGCTTTCTTT | CASSSLGENTEAFF
. | TRBJ2-4 | . | TRBV14 | TGTGCCAGCAGCCTAGCTGGGGTAATGGACATTCAGTACTTC | CASSLAGVMDIQYF
once | TRBJ1-1 | TRBD1 | TRBV15 | TGTGCCACCAGCAGAGTCACGACAGGGGAGACTGAAGCTTTCTTT | CATSRVTTGETEAFF
once | TRBJ2-3 | TRBD2 | TRBV19 | TGTGCCAGTAGTATGAGGCTAGCGGGGGGGTCGGCCACAGATACGCAGTATTTT | CASSMRLAGGSATDTQYF
. | TRBJ2-3 | TRBD2 | TRBV27 | TGTGCCAGCAGTTTATCGGTGGGCCTAGCGGGAATCACAGATACGCAGTATTTT | CASSLSVGLAGITDTQYF
. | TRBJ2-7 | . | TRBV14 | TGTGCCAGCAGCCCCGCCGGCTACGAGCAGTACTTC | CASSPAGYEQYF
. | TRBJ2-7 | . | TRBV28 | TGTGCCAGCAGTTGGGACGGTTCCTACGAGCAGTACTTC | CASSWDGSYEQYF
. | TRBJ2-7 | . | TRBV5-4 | TGTGCCAGCACCTCGGGCAGGGATTGGTCCGAGCAGTACTTC | CASTSGRDWSEQYF
few | TRBJ2-3 | TRBD2 | TRBV27 | TGTGCCAGCAGTTTAGGGCTAGCGGGATACGGAAGCACAGATACGCAGTATTTT | CASSLGLAGYGSTDTQYF
. | TRBJ2-1 | TRBD2 | TRBV4-2 | TGTGCCAGCAGCCAAAGAGGCCTAGCGGGAGGGGGGGGATGGTTCTTC | CASSQRGLAGGGGWFF
. | TRBJ1-2 | . | TRBV19 | TGTGCCAGTAGTAACTACTATGGCTACACCTTC | CASSNYYGYTF
. | TRBJ1-2 | . | TRBV5-5 | TGTGCCAGCAGCTTGAGGGGAACTAACTATGGCTACACCTTC | CASSLRGTNYGYTF
. | TRBJ2-7 | . | TRBV2 | TGTGCCAGCAGTGTGGCGGGCAGCACGTACGAGCAGTACTTC | CASSVAGSTYEQYF
. | TRBJ1-2 | . | TRBV9 | TGTGCCAGCAGCCCGGGGACAAGCGGGGTCTATGGCTACACCTTC | CASSPGTSGVYGYTF
. | TRBJ2-1 | TRBD2 | TRBV9 | TGTGCCAGCAGCGCAGGCGGGAGCTCCTACAATGAGCAGTTCTTC | CASSAGGSSYNEQFF
. | TRBJ1-1 | . | TRBV5-6 | TGTGCCAGCAGCTTGGGTACCGACAGGTTGACTCTTCACGCTGAAGCTTTCTTT | CASSLGTDRLTLHAEAFF
. | TRBJ2-5 | TRBD2 | TRBV7-8 | TGTGCCAGCAGCCCTTATAGCGGGAGAGGGGGAGAGACCCAGTACTTC | CASSPYSGRGGETQYF
. | TRBJ1-6 | TRBD1 | TRBV6-5 | TGTGCCAGCAGCGGAACCGGGACAGGGACTTCACCCCTCCACTTT | CASSGTGTGTSPLHF
. | TRBJ2-2 | . | TRBV27 | TGTGCCAGCAGTAAACGTGGAGCCGGGGAGCTGTTTTTT | CASSKRGAGELFF
. | TRBJ2-3 | . | TRBV30 | TGTGCCTGGAGTGTACCCACAGATACGCAGTATTTT | CAWSVPTDTQYF
. | TRBJ2-7 | . | TRBV5-5 | TGTGCCAGCAGCTTGGAGGCAGGCGCCGAGCAGTACTTC | CASSLEAGAEQYF
. | TRBJ2-3 | TRBD2 | TRBV19 | TGTGCCAGTAGTTGGCGACTAGCGGCCAGCACAGATACGCAGTATTTT | CASSWRLAASTDTQYF
. | TRBJ1-4 | . | TRBV5-1 | TGCGCCAGCAGCTTGACAGACCCTCAAATCGCAACTAATGAAAAACTGTTTTTT | CASSLTDPQIATNEKLFF
. | TRBJ1-5 | . | TRBV19 | TGTGCCAGTAGTTGGGCGGAGAATCAGCCCCAGCATTTT | CASSWAENQPQHF
. | TRBJ2-7 | . | TRBV29-1 | TGCAGCGTTGACGGGGACGGACACCTACGACAGCAGTACTTC | CSVDGDGHLRQQYF
. | TRBJ2-2 | . | TRBV19 | TGTGCCAGTAGTAAAGGGACCGGGGAGCTGTTTTTT | CASSKGTGELFF
. | TRBJ2-7 | . | TRBV5-1 | TGCGCCAGCAGCTTGTCCGTAGGGGCTTACGAGCAGTACTTC | CASSLSVGAYEQYF
. | TRBJ2-5 | . | TRBV5-7 | TGTGCCAGCAGCTTTGGTGAGGGCCCGGAGACCCAGTACTTC | CASSFGEGPETQYF
. | TRBJ1-1 | . | TRBV6-5 | TGTGCCAGCAGTTTCGCCGACAAGAACACTGAAGCTTTCTTT | CASSFADKNTEAFF
. | TRBJ1-5 | . | TRBV5-6 | TGTGCCAGCAGCTTAGGGACGGCCCATAGCAATCAGCCCCAGCATTTT | CASSLGTAHSNQPQHF
. | TRBJ2-3 | TRBD2 | TRBV18 | TGTGCCAGCTCACCTGGACTAGCGGCTAGCACAGATACGCAGTATTTT | CASSPGLAASTDTQYF
. | TRBJ2-3 | . | TRBV6-5 | TGTGCCAGCAGTCCTCTAAGGACGACAGATACGCAGTATTTT | CASSPLRTTDTQYF
. | TRBJ2-3 | TRBD2 | TRBV15 | TGTGCCACCAGCAGTCAAGGGGGACTAGCGGGAGGTGGGACTGGCACAGATACGCAGTATTTT | CATSSQGGLAGGGTGTDTQYF
once | TRBJ1-2 | . | TRBV7-9 | TGTGCCAGCAGCTTAGGACTGTCTGATAACTATGGCTACACCTTC | CASSLGLSDNYGYTF
. | TRBJ2-7 | TRBD2 | TRBV7-9 | TGTGCCAGCAGCTCGAGACTAGCTGATACCTACGAGCAGTACTTC | CASSSRLADTYEQYF
. | TRBJ2-7 | . | TRBV6-6 | TGTGCCAGCAGGGATACCTACGAGCAGTACTTC | CASRDTYEQYF
few | TRBJ2-1 | TRBD2 | TRBV10-1 | TGCGCCAGCAGTGTTAGCGGGATATACAATGAGCAGTTCTTC | CASSVSGIYNEQFF